This T cell receptor (beta chain) was documented in a study of beta chain features in type 1 diabetes. Study-level background: All of the samples together had approximately 99 million sorted cells examined.

CDR3 length: 14 residues. Germline values: CDR1 MDHEN, CDR2 SYDVKM. Trimming cost V 3 bases and J 8 bases; bases outside gene matches: 10. Findings of the study overall: Comparison showed that naive, central memory and Treg TCRB repertoires appeared more similar among patients than among healthy donors. In all four CD4+ subsets, TCRB CDR3 length was significantly, moderately reduced in type 1 diabetes. VDJ junctions from patients with type 1 diabetes contained fewer insertions and more deletions.

As to this clone: As yet, its antigen is unknown.

Isolated RNA was reverse transcribed in full, so expressed TCRB transcripts were sequenced. Sequencing was performed with immunoSEQ multiplex PCR; in TCRdb, only in-frame clones are kept and a portion is missing. The sample shows approximately 170,000 clones, about 7.9% of them seen only once. The gene calls are TRBV28 and TRBJ2-7, with TRBD2 matching 7 bases. The sequence was collected from a man between 18 and 29 years old with type 1 diabetes. Sample: central memory CD4+ T cells from blood. The CDR3 nucleotides are TGTGCCAGCAGTTTCCCGAGGCGGGAGTTAAAGCAGTACTTC. Encoded protein: CASSFPRRELKQYF.